This is a list of T cell receptor beta chains from one sample in a study of blood T cell repertoires in COVID-19. The assay was immunoSEQ multiplex PCR, and TCRdb's table has in-frame clones only and misses some. The table has 250,000 to 350,000 clones, 90% seen once. Sequencing was performed on PBMCs or T cells enriched from blood (not recorded which). These receptors were obtained from a woman under 30 with acute COVID-19. The conserved cysteine and the conserved F or W are not part of the CDR3 here. The order of the fields is V gene, J gene, CDR3 length, CDR3 protein.

TRBV5-1	TRBJ1-3	14	ASSLAGTSSGNTIY
TRBV28	TRBJ1-2	10	ASSRQDYGYT
TRBV12-3/TRBV12-4	TRBJ1-1	11	ASSPDQGTEAF
TRBV29-1	TRBJ2-5	11	SVDGEAWETQY
TRBV19	TRBJ1-1	12	ASRTGGLNTEAF
TRBV28	TRBJ1-1	12	ASSREGLNTEAF
TRBV11-3	TRBJ2-1	16	ASSLEQGGSGSGGEQF
TRBV15	TRBJ1-1	16	ATSRVYLFPEGNTEAF
TRBV9	TRBJ2-7	12	ASSRGDRSYEQY
TRBV29-1	TRBJ2-7	13	SVLGGTGAPHEQY
TRBV19	TRBJ2-7	12	ASSIGTAVLEQY
TRBV20-1	TRBJ2-3	13	SASGASGKTDTQY
TRBV28	TRBJ2-7	10	ASRASSYEQY
TRBV28	TRBJ1-6	14	ASSLGSADYNSPLH
TRBV30	TRBJ2-1	11	AWRGVGANEQF
TRBV5-1	TRBJ2-2	15	ASSLDPSGSSLGELF